This paragraph covers one T cell receptor (beta chain) sequence. Time point in this sample: baseline, week 1 (first vaccination visit). Treatment in this sample: pre-vaccination baseline after standard-of-care therapy. This specimen belongs to a study of a mutant IDH1 vaccine in newly diagnosed glioma. The wider study: Most patients had received both radiotherapy and temozolomide, the prior options being radiotherapy, temozolomide, or both.

Trimming removed 3 bases at V and 7 bases at J, with 10 bases between. The germline V gene encodes CDR1 KGHSH and CDR2 LQKENI. The CDR3 has 12 residues. The protocol was immunoSEQ multiplex PCR, while the TCRdb copy is restricted to in-frame clones and leaves out a portion. The repertoire has fewer than 45,000 clones, 75% to 85% of them found once; the top ten carry less than 9.5%. This receptor was taken from a man in his forties with glioma. Some clones in this sample may be carry-over from other donors' samples. The V call is TRBV18, the J call TRBJ2-7; D perhaps matches TRBD2 (5 bases). The material was PBMCs, obtained from a glioma patient treated with radiotherapy, temozolomide or both. CDR3 bases: TGTGCCAGCTCACCCAGCTCGGGGGAGCAGTACTTC. Translated: CASSPSSGEQYF.